This T cell receptor beta chain was sequenced in a study of T cell repertoires in MIS-A myocarditis (dated by TCRdb to between 2021 and 2023). The QIAamp DNA FFPE kit was used to extract genomic DNA from formalin-fixed paraffin-embedded autopsy tissue. Trimming costs V 2 bases and J 4 bases, and their ends lie 15 bases apart. As encoded in the germline V gene, CDR1 is SGHRS while CDR2 is YFSETQ. The CDR3 starts with the cysteine, ends with the phenylalanine, and has 16 residues. The sequence is cut down to CDR3 DNA, 48 bases in frame from base 1. Notes on this clone: The clone's antigen remains unknown. Base qualities were left out, and no much larger clone turns up one base away.

TCRbeta CDR3 regions were amplified by the immunoSEQ bias-controlled multiplex PCR and were subjected to high-throughput sequencing. As for the original processing: The immunoSEQ vendor pipeline collapsed and filtered CDR3 sequences to measure the abundance and frequency of each unique TCRbeta CDR3. CD-HIT clustered dominant CDR3 amino acid sequences with SARS-CoV-2-specific ImmuneCODE TCRbeta sequences at a 90% global sequence identity threshold. Clones at frequencies from 0.1 to 1 were categorized as hyperexpanded, and clones at frequencies from 0.01 to 0.1 were categorized as large. MiXCR was used to confirm CDR3 amino acid sequences and V and J gene assignments of dominant clones. The R stringdist package was used to compute Levenshtein distances between the patient clonotypes and the ImmuneCODE hits. Held by TCRdb, this immuneACCESS table contains in-frame sequences only and omits some clones. Under half of the omission traces to an unresolved V gene where checked; the cause of the rest is unknown. For V, J and clone size, that table is used; D and trimming come from the DNA. The sample profile shows about 6,600 clones; about 78% of them were found once. The ten largest clones capture roughly 19% of the sample.

The sequence was obtained from a man younger than 35 with fulminant myocarditis from multisystem inflammatory syndrome in adults (MIS-A) after COVID-19. The receptor chain draws on TRBV5-1 and TRBJ2-2, with the D segment possibly TRBD1 or TRBD2, each aligning over 5 bases. The sequenced material came from right inferior lung lobe tissue obtained at autopsy. At the DNA level, the sequence is TGCGCCAGCAGCTTCCTTGGGGGAACCGGCACCGGGGAGCTGTTTTTT. Translated, it gives CASSFLGGTGTGELFF.